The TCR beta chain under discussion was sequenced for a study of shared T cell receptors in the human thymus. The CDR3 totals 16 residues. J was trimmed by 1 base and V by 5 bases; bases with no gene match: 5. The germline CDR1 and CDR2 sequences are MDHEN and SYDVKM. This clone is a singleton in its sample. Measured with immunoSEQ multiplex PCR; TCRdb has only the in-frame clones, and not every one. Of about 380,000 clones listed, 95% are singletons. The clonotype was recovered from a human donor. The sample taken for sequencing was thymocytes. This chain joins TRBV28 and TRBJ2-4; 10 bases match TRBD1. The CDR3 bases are TGTGCCAGCAGTACGCCGGGACAGGGGGCCAAAAACATTCAGTACTTC. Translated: CASSTPGQGAKNIQYF.